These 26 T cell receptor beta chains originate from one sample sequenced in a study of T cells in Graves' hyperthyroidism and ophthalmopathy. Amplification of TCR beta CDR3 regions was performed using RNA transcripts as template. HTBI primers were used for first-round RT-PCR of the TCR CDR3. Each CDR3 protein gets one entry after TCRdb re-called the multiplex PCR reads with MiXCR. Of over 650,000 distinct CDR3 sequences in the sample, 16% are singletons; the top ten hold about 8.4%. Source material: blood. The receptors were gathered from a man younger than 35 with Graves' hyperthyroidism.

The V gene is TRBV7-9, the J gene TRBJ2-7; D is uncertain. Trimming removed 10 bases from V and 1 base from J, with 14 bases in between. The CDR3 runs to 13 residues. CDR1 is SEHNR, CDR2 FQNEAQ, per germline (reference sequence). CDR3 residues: CATWGGESYEQYF. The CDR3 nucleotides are TGTGCCACCTGGGGTGGCGAGTCCTACGAGCAGTACTTC. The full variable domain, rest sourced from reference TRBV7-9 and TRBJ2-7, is DTGVSQNPRHKITKRGQNVTFRCDPISEHNRLYWYRQTLGQGPEFLTYFQNEAQLEKSRLLSDRFSAERPKGSFSTLEIQRTEQGDSAMYLCATWGGESYEQYFGPGTRLTVT.

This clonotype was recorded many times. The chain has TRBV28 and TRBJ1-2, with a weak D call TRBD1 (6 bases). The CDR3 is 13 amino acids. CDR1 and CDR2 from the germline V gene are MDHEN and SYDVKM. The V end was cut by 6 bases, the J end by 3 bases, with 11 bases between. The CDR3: CASSPQGYYGYTF. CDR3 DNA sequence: TGTGCCAGCAGCCCCCAGGGGTACTATGGCTACACCTTC.

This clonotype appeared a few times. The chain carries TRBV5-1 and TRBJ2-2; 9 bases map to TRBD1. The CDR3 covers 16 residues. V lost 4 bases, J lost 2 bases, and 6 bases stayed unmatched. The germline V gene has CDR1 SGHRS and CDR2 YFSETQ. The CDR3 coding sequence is TGCGCCAGCAGCACCGGACAGGGGACCAACACCGGGGAGCTGTTTTTT. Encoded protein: CASSTGQGTNTGELFF. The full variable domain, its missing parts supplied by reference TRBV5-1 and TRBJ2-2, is KAGVTQTPRYLIKTRGQQVTLSCSPISGHRSVSWYQQTPGQGLQFLFEYFSETQRNKGNFPGRFSGRQFSNSRSEMNVSTLELGDSALYLCASSTGQGTNTGELFFGEGSRLTVL.

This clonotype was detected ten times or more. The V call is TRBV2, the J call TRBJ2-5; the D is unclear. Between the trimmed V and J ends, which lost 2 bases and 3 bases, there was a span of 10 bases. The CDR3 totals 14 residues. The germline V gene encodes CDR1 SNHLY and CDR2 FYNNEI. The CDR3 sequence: CASSEQVAKETQYF. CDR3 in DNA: TGTGCCAGCAGTGAACAGGTGGCAAAAGAGACCCAGTACTTC.

CDR3 sequence: CASSPPGRSYGYTF. CDR3 nucleotides: TGTGCCAGCTCACCACCGGGACGGAGCTATGGCTACACCTTC. The rearrangement uses TRBV18 and TRBJ1-2; D may be TRBD1 (5 bases). Deletions cut 0 bases from V and 4 bases from J, with 9 bases between. CDR1 is KGHSH, CDR2 LQKENI, per germline. The CDR3 contains 14 residues.

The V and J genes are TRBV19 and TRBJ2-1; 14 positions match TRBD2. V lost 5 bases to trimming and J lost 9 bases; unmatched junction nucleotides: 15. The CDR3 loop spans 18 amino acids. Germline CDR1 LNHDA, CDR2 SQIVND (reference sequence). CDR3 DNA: TGTGCCAGTAGTCCCCAAAGCCTCGGGACTAGCGGGAGTGGTGAGCAGTTCTTC. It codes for CASSPQSLGTSGSGEQFF.

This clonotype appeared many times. CDR3 bases: TGTGCCAGCAGCCAGACGACCGGGGAGCTGTTTTTT. This codes for CASSQTTGELFF. This rearrangement joins TRBV3-1 to TRBJ2-2; D ambiguous. V was pared by 3 bases and J by 5 bases, with 4 bases between. The CDR3 loop spans 12 amino acids. Germline V lookup: CDR1 LGHDT, CDR2 YNNKEL (reference sequence).

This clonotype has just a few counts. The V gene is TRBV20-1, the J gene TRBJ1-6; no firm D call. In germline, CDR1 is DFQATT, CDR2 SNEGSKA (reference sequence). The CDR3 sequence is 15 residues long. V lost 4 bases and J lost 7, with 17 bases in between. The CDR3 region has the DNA TGCAGTGCTAATCGGCCAGGTTTAAGGAATTCACCCCTCCACTTT. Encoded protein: CSANRPGLRNSPLHF.

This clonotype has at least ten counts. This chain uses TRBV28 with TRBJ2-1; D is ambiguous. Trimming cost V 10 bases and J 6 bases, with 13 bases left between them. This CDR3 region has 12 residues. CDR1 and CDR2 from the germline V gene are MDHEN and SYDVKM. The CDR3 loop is CATIDSINEQFF. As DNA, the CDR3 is TGTGCCACCATTGATAGCATCAATGAGCAGTTCTTC.

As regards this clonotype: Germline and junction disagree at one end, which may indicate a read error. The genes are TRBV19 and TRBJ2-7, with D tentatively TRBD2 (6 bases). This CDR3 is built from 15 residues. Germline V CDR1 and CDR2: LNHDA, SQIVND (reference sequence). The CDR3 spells CTSRKHGGPSYEQYF. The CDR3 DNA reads TGTACCAGTAGGAAACACGGAGGGCCATCCTACGAGCAGTACTTC. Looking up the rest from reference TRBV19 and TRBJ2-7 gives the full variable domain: DGGITQSPKYLFRKEGQNVTLSCEQNLNHDAMYWYRQDPGQGLRLIYYSQIVNDFQKGDIAEGYSVSREKKESFPLTVTSAQKNPTAFYLCTSRKHGGPSYEQYFGPGTRLTVT.

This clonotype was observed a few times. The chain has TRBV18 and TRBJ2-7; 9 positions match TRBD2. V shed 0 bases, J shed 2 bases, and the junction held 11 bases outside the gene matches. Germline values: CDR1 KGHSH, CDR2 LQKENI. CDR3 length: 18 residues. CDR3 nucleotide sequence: TGTGCCAGCTCACCACCTCACCTAGCGGGGCTGATAACCTACGAGCAGTACTTC. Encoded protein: CASSPPHLAGLITYEQYF.

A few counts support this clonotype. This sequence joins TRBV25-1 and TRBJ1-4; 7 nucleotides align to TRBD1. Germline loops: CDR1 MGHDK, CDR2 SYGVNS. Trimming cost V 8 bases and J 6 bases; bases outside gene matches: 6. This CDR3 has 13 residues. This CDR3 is CASGTAPDEKLFF. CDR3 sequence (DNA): TGTGCCAGCGGGACAGCGCCGGATGAAAAACTGTTTTTT.

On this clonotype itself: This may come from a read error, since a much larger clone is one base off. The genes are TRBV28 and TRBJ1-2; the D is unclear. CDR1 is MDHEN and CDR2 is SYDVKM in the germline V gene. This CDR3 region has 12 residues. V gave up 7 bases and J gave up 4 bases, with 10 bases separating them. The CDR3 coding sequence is TGTGCCAGCAACCCCGCGGTCTATGGCTACACCTTC. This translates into CASNPAVYGYTF.

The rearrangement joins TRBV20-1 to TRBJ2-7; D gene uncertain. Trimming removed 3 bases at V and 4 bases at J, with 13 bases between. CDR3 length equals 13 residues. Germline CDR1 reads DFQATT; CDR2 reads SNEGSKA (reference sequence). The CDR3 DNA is TGCAGTGCTAGTAGGAGTTCCGGGTACGAGCAGTACTTC. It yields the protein CSASRSSGYEQYF.

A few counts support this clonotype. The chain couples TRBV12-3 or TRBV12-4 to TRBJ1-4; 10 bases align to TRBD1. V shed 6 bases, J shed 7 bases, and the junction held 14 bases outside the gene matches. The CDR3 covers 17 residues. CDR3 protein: CASRPGQGRLKGEKLFF. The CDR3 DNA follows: TGTGCCAGCAGGCCGGGACAGGGGAGACTAAAGGGTGAAAAACTGTTTTTT.

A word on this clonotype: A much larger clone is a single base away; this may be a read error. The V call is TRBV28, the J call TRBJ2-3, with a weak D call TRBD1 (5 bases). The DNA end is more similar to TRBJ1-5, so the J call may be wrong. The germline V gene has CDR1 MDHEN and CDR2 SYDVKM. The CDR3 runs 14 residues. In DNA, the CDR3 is TGTGCCAGCAGTTTATTAGGGACGGGGGATACGCAGCATTTT. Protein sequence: CASSLLGTGDTQHF.

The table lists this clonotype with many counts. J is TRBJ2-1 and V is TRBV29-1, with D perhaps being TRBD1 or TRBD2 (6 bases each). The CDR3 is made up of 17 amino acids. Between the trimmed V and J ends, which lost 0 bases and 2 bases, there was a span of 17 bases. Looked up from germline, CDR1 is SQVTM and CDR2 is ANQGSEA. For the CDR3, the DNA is TGCAGCGTTGAAGAGGGGGGCCATACGGGTCCCTACAATGAGCAGTTCTTC. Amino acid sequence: CSVEEGGHTGPYNEQFF.

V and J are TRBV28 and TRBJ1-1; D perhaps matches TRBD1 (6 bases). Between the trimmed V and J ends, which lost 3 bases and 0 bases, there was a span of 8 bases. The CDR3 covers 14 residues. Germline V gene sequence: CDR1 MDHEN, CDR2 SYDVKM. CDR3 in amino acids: CASSFRTVNTEAFF. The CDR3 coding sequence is TGTGCCAGCAGTTTTAGGACAGTGAACACTGAAGCTTTCTTT.

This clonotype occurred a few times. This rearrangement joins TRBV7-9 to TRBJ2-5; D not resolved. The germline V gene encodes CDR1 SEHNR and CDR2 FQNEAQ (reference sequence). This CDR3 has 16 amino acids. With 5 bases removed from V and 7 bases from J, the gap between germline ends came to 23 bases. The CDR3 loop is CASSAPPATDFGTQYF. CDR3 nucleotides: TGTGCCAGCAGCGCTCCACCGGCTACAGACTTCGGGACCCAGTACTTC.

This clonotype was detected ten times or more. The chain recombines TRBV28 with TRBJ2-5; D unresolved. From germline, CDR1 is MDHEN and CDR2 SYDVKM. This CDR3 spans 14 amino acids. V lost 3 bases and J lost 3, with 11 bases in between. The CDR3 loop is CASSFSDSEETQYF. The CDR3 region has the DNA TGTGCCAGCAGTTTTTCGGATTCAGAAGAGACCCAGTACTTC.

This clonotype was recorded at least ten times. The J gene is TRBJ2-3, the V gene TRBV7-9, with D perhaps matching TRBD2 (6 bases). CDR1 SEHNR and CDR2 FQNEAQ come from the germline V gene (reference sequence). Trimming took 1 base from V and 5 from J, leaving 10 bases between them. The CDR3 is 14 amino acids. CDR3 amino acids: CASSLEGTGDTQYF. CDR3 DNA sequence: TGTGCCAGCAGCTTAGAAGGGACTGGAGATACGCAGTATTTT.

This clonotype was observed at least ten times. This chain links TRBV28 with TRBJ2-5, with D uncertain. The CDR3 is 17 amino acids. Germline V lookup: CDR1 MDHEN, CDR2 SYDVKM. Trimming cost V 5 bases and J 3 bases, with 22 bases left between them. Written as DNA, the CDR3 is TGTGCCAGCAGTCCCCTTACGTTAAGACTCGTTAAAGAGACCCAGTACTTC. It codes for CASSPLTLRLVKETQYF.

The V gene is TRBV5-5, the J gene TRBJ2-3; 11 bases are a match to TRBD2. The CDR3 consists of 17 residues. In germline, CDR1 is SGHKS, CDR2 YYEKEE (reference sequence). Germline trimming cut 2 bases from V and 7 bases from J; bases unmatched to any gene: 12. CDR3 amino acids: CASSFGSAGTSGNTQYF. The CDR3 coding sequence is TGTGCCAGCAGCTTTGGGTCTGCGGGGACTAGCGGTAATACGCAGTATTTT.

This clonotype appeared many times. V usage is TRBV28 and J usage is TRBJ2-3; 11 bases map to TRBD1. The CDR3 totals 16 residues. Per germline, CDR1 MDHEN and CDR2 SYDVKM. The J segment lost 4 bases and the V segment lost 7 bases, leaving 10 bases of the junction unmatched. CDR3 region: CASKTGTGGFADTQYF. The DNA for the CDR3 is TGTGCCAGCAAGACCGGGACAGGGGGTTTCGCAGATACGCAGTATTTT.

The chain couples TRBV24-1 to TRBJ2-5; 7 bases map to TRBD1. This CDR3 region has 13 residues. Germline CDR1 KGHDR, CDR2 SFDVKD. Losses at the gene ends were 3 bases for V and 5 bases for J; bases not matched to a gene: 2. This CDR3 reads CATSDLQGETQYF. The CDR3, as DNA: TGTGCCACCAGTGATCTACAGGGGGAGACCCAGTACTTC.

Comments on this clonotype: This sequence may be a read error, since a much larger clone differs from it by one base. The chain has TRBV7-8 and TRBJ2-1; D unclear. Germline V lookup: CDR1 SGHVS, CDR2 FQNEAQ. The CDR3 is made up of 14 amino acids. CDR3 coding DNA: TGTGCCGGCAGCCCACGATGGCGATACAATGAGCAGTTCTTC. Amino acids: CAGSPRWRYNEQFF.